This TCR beta chain was identified during a study of blood T cells in healthy people across ages. The CDR3 spans 14 residues. Germline V gene lookup returns CDR1 MNHEY and CDR2 SVGAGI. V shed 8 bases and J shed 5 bases, with 16 bases lying between them. Alongside a J-beta primer mix, a sample-barcoded 5' primer served in a second PCR lasting about 7 to 11 cycles. TCRdb re-called the 5' RACE reads with MiXCR, one entry per CDR3 protein. In the table there are 350,000 to 450,000 distinct CDR3 sequences, 45% to 60% of which are singletons. This chain uses TRBV6-5 with TRBJ2-1; D unclear. The sequence was collected from a man in his 60s in good health. Input material: blood. CDR3 region: CASSPGWLNNEQFF. CDR3 bases: TGTGCCAGCTCCCCGGGCTGGTTAAACAATGAGCAGTTCTTC.